This TCR beta chain was sequenced during a study of T-cell reconstitution after alpha-beta-depleted transplantation in children. It was with unique molecular identifiers that the TCRbeta library was prepared. Using its own MiXCR run on the PCR reads, TCRdb lists one record per CDR3 protein. This sample has hundreds of thousands of distinct CDR3 sequences, with 13% found just once. The CDR3 is 16 amino acids. Germline CDR1 is SGHTA and CDR2 is FQGTGA. With 1 base clipped from V and 2 bases from J, the junction kept 2 bases outside the gene matches. This clonotype was seen at least ten times. This clonotype originated in a girl aged 2 to 9 with congenital amegakaryocytic thrombocytopenia, due to receive a stem cell transplant. Sequencing was performed on PBMCs, taken before TCRalphabeta/CD19-depleted stem cell transplant. This chain links TRBV7-3 with TRBJ2-2; TRBD2 matches at 9 bases. The CDR3 DNA reads TGTGCCAGCAGCTTAAGTAGCGGGAGTAACACCGGGGAGCTGTTTTTT. Amino acid sequence: CASSLSSGSNTGELFF. The full variable domain, in which reference TRBV7-3 and TRBJ2-2 provide the parts outside the CDR3, is GAGVSQTPSNKVTEKGKYVELRCDPISGHTALYWYRQSLGQGPEFLIYFQGTGAADDSGLPNDRFFAVRPEGSVSTLKIQRTERGDSAVYLCASSLSSGSNTGELFFGEGSRLTVL.